Shown below are 26 T cell receptor beta chains from a single sample sequenced in a study of OX40 agonist ivuxolimab in advanced cancers. Libraries were prepared by immunoSEQ multiplex PCR; TCRdb keeps only in-frame clonotypes and omits some of them. The repertoire holds tens of thousands of clones, with about 91% as singletons. The sequences come from CD4+ or CD8+ T cells sorted from blood, collected in a trial of the OX40 agonist ivuxolimab. The receptors stem from an adult with an advanced solid tumor such as melanoma, head and neck, liver or kidney cancer.

V usage is TRBV6-4 and J usage is TRBJ2-3; 7 nucleotides align to TRBD2. The CDR3 length is 13 residues. The germline V gene has CDR1 MRHNA and CDR2 SNTAGT. Unmatched junction bases numbered 5, after V lost 7 bases and J lost 4 bases. The CDR3 bases are TGTGCCAGCAAGCCTAGCGGATCAGATACGCAGTATTTT. The encoded protein is CASKPSGSDTQYF.

This clone came up once. The chain joins TRBV2 to TRBJ2-1; possibly TRBD2 for D (6 bases). Trimming took off 1 base at V and 6 bases at J, with 10 bases between the two ends. The CDR3 runs 14 residues. Germline CDR1 and CDR2: SNHLY and FYNNEI. CDR3 sequence reads: CASSEVLGGNEQFF. Here the CDR3 DNA reads TGTGCCAGCAGTGAAGTCCTGGGAGGCAATGAGCAGTTCTTC.

J is TRBJ2-1 and V is TRBV5-6; D is perhaps TRBD2 (6 bases). V was clipped by 4 bases and J by 6 bases, with 20 bases between them. Germline assignment: CDR1 SGHDT and CDR2 YYEEEE. This CDR3 contains 16 residues. The CDR3 region has the DNA TGTGCCAGCAGCCGGAGGTTGGCGGGATCTCTCAATGAGCAGTTCTTC. Translated: CASSRRLAGSLNEQFF.

The chain couples TRBV30 to TRBJ1-5; a weak D match, TRBD1 (5 bases). The germline CDR1 and CDR2 sequences are GTSNPN and SVGIG (reference sequence). V was clipped by 3 bases and J by 7 bases, with 13 bases between them. This CDR3 is built from 13 residues. The CDR3 DNA is TGTGCCTGGAGCCGCGCAGGGAACCAGCCCCAGCATTTT. It encodes CAWSRAGNQPQHF.

The chain carries TRBV14 and TRBJ2-3; 11 bases match TRBD2. Losses at the gene ends were 1 base for V and 10 bases for J; bases not matched to a gene: 4. This CDR3 has 14 amino acids. Germline V gene sequence: CDR1 SGHDN, CDR2 FVKESK. The CDR3 DNA is TGTGCCAGCAGCCAAGCAACTAGCGGGAGTTCGCAGTATTTT. Translated: CASSQATSGSSQYF.

J is TRBJ2-5 and V is TRBV25-1; 12 bases fit TRBD2. V trimming: 4 bases; J trimming: 2 bases; junction bases outside the gene matches: 8. Germline V gene data show CDR1 as MGHDK and CDR2 as SYGVNS. The length of the CDR3 is 17 residues. Here the CDR3 DNA reads TGTGCCAGCAGTGGACTAGCGGGAGATGCCCCACAAGAGACCCAGTACTTC. It codes for CASSGLAGDAPQETQYF.

The chain couples TRBV5-1 to TRBJ2-3, with D maybe TRBD2 (6 bases). The CDR3 length is 16 residues. Germline V CDR1 and CDR2: SGHRS, YFSETQ. The V end lost 2 bases, the J end lost 2 bases, and 15 bases lay between the germline ends. The CDR3 is CASSLFGGGVTDTQYF. The CDR3 bases are TGCGCCAGCAGCTTATTTGGGGGAGGCGTCACAGATACGCAGTATTTT.

CDR3: CASSFARGSGKGSNEQFF. CDR3 nucleotides: TGTGCCAGCAGTTTCGCCAGAGGGAGCGGGAAGGGGAGCAATGAGCAGTTCTTC. The chain uses TRBV27 and TRBJ2-1, with 7 bases lining up with TRBD2. The V gene's germline CDR1 is MNHEY and CDR2 SMNVEV (reference sequence). V dropped 3 bases and J dropped 6; count of bases not matched to a gene: 17. The CDR3 sequence is 18 residues long.

This chain links TRBV5-1 with TRBJ2-3; 14 nucleotides align to TRBD2. Per the germline V gene, CDR1 is SGHRS and CDR2 is YFSETQ. This CDR3 contains 16 residues. After removal of 8 bases from V and 0 bases from J, the junction contained 5 bases not matched to a gene. The CDR3 loop is CASQTSGGASTDTQYF. The CDR3 bases are TGCGCCAGTCAGACTAGCGGGGGGGCTAGCACAGATACGCAGTATTTT.

The CDR3 region is CASSSSGQGEAFF. CDR3 in DNA: TGTGCCAGCAGCTCCTCCGGACAGGGGGAAGCTTTCTTT. The V gene is TRBV7-9, the J gene TRBJ1-1, with 9 bases that match TRBD1. This CDR3 contains 13 residues. The trim removed 4 bases at V and 8 bases at J, leaving 5 bases unmatched. Germline V CDR1 and CDR2: SEHNR, FQNEAQ (reference sequence). Full variable domain (rest looked up from reference TRBV7-9 and TRBJ1-1): DTGVSQNPRHKITKRGQNVTFRCDPISEHNRLYWYRQTLGQGPEFLTYFQNEAQLEKSRLLSDRFSAERPKGSFSTLEIQRTEQGDSAMYLCASSSSGQGEAFFGQGTRLTVV.

The gene calls are TRBV10-3 and TRBJ1-2, with 7 bases identical to TRBD1. The CDR3 is made up of 19 amino acids. Germline values: CDR1 ENHRY, CDR2 SYGVKD. Trimming at V came to 3 bases and at J to 4 bases, leaving 20 bases not matched to a gene. The CDR3 DNA reads as TGTGCCATCAGTGACCTCCGGGACAGCCCCCCGCGGGAGAGCTATGGCTACACCTTC. This encodes CAISDLRDSPPRESYGYTF.

The CDR3 DNA sequence: TGCGCCAGCAGCCACAGTAGAAGAAGGAACTACAATGAGCAGTTCTTC. It yields the protein CASSHSRRRNYNEQFF. The J gene is TRBJ2-1, the V gene TRBV4-1; D is unclear. The CDR3 covers 16 residues. V was trimmed by 3 bases and J by 3 bases, leaving 15 bases between them. Per the germline V gene, CDR1 is MGHRA and CDR2 is YSYEKL.

This clone has more than one count but fewer than ten. The V call is TRBV6-5, the J call TRBJ2-7; 12 nucleotides line up with TRBD1. The V and J ends lost 3 bases and 2 bases, in that order; junction bases with no gene match: 2. The CDR3 is 15 amino acids. Germline V gives CDR1 MNHEY, CDR2 SVGAGI. CDR3 residues: CASSYRDRGPYEQYF. The CDR3 region has the DNA TGTGCCAGCAGTTATCGGGACAGGGGGCCCTACGAGCAGTACTTC.

In this sample, this clone turned up once. Here the CDR3 DNA reads TGTGCCAGTAGTATTGCGGCGGGAGGGCCGTACGAGCAGTACTTC. Translating gives CASSIAAGGPYEQYF. The rearrangement joins TRBV19 to TRBJ2-7, with TRBD2 identical over 9 bases. Trimming removed 3 bases from V and 4 bases from J; junction bases left unmatched: 7. The CDR3 is 15 residues long. CDR1 and CDR2 from the germline V gene are LNHDA and SQIVND (reference sequence).

This clone has a handful of counts. V is TRBV11-2 and J is TRBJ1-2; D remains ambiguous. V gave up 4 bases and J gave up 4 bases, with 10 bases separating them. Germline V gives CDR1 SGHAT, CDR2 FQNNGV. This CDR3 region has 13 residues. This CDR3 is CASSSWQFYGYTF. Written as DNA, the CDR3 is TGTGCCAGCAGCTCCTGGCAGTTCTATGGCTACACCTTC.

This chain links TRBV27 with TRBJ1-3, with D unclear. Trimming stripped 6 bases from V and 1 base from J, with 16 bases between. CDR1 and CDR2 from the germline V gene are MNHEY and SMNVEV (reference sequence). This CDR3 is 16 amino acids long. CDR3 in amino acids: CASRSNAGISGNTIYF. The CDR3 region has the DNA TGTGCCAGCAGATCAAACGCGGGGATATCTGGAAACACCATATATTTT.

The V call is TRBV28, the J call TRBJ2-3; 12 positions agree with TRBD1. CDR1 and CDR2 from the germline V gene are MDHEN and SYDVKM. The CDR3 is 18 amino acids. Unmatched junction bases numbered 12, after V lost 4 bases and J lost 4 bases. The chain's CDR3 is CASSYSPGTGGNSDTQYF. The CDR3 nucleotides read TGTGCCAGCAGTTACTCCCCCGGGACAGGGGGCAACTCAGATACGCAGTATTTT. Filled out from reference TRBV28 and TRBJ2-3, the complete variable domain reads DVKVTQSSRYLVKRTGEKVFLECVQDMDHENMFWYRQDPGLGLRLIYFSYDVKMKEKGDIPEGYSVSREKKERFSLILESASTNQTSMYLCASSYSPGTGGNSDTQYFGPGTRLTVL.

This rearrangement joins TRBV6-1 to TRBJ1-3; unclear D gene. The CDR3 sequence is 13 residues long. Germline CDR1 reads MNHNS; CDR2 reads SASEGT. The germline V and J ends were trimmed by 8 bases and 0 bases, with 8 bases remaining between them. CDR3 protein: CASSQNSGNTIYF. In DNA form, the CDR3 reads TGTGCCAGCTCACAGAACTCTGGAAACACCATATATTTT.

This clone was detected a few times. The chain employs TRBV28 and TRBJ2-2; 9 bases map to TRBD2. Germline V gene data show CDR1 as MDHEN and CDR2 as SYDVKM. The CDR3 is made up of 18 amino acids. J lost 3 bases, V lost 3 bases, and 11 bases had no gene match. The CDR3 region has the DNA TGTGCCAGCAGTTTTTTTAGCGGGAGAGCGCGGGACACCGGGGAGCTGTTTTTT. It yields the protein CASSFFSGRARDTGELFF.

The chain combines TRBV5-1 with TRBJ2-7; 8 positions agree with TRBD2. CDR3 length equals 15 residues. The germline gives CDR1 SGHRS, CDR2 YFSETQ. V lost 4 bases, J lost 6 bases, and 12 bases stayed unmatched. CDR3 nucleotides: TGCGCCAGCAGCCCCTTTACGGGGGGGCAGGGCGAGCAGTACTTC. As protein: CASSPFTGGQGEQYF.

The chain links TRBV4-2 to TRBJ2-5; 7 positions match TRBD1. The CDR3 length is 15 residues. Germline V lookup: CDR1 LGHNA, CDR2 YNFKEQ. The trim removed 1 base at V and 5 bases at J, leaving 7 bases unmatched. CDR3 sequence (DNA): TGTGCCAGCAGCCAAGCAACAGGGGTTCGGGAGACCCAGTACTTC. Its translation: CASSQATGVRETQYF.

The V and J genes are TRBV6-6 and TRBJ1-4, with D unresolved. The CDR3 length is 11 residues. Deletions cut 4 bases from V and 8 bases from J, with 5 bases between. Germline V CDR1 and CDR2: MNHNY, SVGAGI (reference sequence). The CDR3 region is CASSSSEKLFF. In DNA, the CDR3 is TGTGCCAGCAGTTCAAGCGAAAAACTGTTTTTT.

V and J are TRBV28 and TRBJ1-5; D gene unclear. CDR3 size: 12 residues. Deletions cut 5 bases from V and 16 bases from J, with 18 bases between. Germline V CDR1 and CDR2: MDHEN, SYDVKM. The CDR3 reads CASSPDTRRHHF. The DNA for the CDR3 is TGTGCCAGCAGTCCAGACACCCGCCGACATCATTTT.

This clone was seen only once. CDR3 protein: CASRPGGGSSYEQYF. Written as DNA, the CDR3 is TGTGCCAGCAGGCCCGGCGGGGGGAGCTCCTACGAGCAGTACTTC. The chain employs TRBV6-5 and TRBJ2-7; 8 bases are a match to TRBD2. This CDR3 has 15 residues. Germline trimming cut 6 bases from V and 0 bases from J; bases unmatched to any gene: 7. Looked up from germline, CDR1 is MNHEY and CDR2 is SVGAGI.

The chain combines TRBV5-1 with TRBJ2-3; 10 positions match TRBD2. The V segment lost 1 base and the J segment 3 bases; nucleotides outside the gene matches: 2. The CDR3 contains 15 residues. Germline V gene data show CDR1 as SGHRS and CDR2 as YFSETQ. The CDR3 protein is CASSLWGLATDTQYF. The DNA of the CDR3 is TGCGCCAGCAGCTTGTGGGGACTAGCGACAGATACGCAGTATTTT. Combining the CDR3 with reference TRBV5-1 and TRBJ2-3 gives the whole variable domain KAGVTQTPRYLIKTRGQQVTLSCSPISGHRSVSWYQQTPGQGLQFLFEYFSETQRNKGNFPGRFSGRQFSNSRSEMNVSTLELGDSALYLCASSLWGLATDTQYFGPGTRLTVL.

The V and J genes are TRBV7-9 and TRBJ1-1, with D perhaps matching TRBD1 (5 bases). V shed 3 bases and J shed 4 bases, with 9 bases lying between them. Germline V CDR1 and CDR2: SEHNR, FQNEAQ (reference sequence). The CDR3 is 13 amino acids. The CDR3 nucleotides read TGTGCCAGCAGCTTCGGGGGGACCACTGAAGCTTTCTTT. This translates into CASSFGGTTEAFF.